This is a list of T cell receptor beta chains from one sample in a study of Tregs in tolerant kidney transplant recipients. Method: immunoSEQ multiplex PCR; TCRdb's copy keeps in-frame clones and lacks some. The sample lists more than 75,000 clones, 90% to 95% seen once, with 0.46% in the top ten. This specimen consisted of CD4+ T cells from blood, obtained before the transplant. The receptor source for this set is a human donor who received a combined kidney and bone marrow transplant. CDR3s include the opening cysteine and the closing phenylalanine or tryptophan.

>TRBV27
CASSLLGQGAYEQYF
>TRBV6-9
CASSFRQGGETQYF
>TRBV19
CASSIQGTNTEAFF
>TRBV11-3
CASSLSIRELFF
>TRBV2
CASSDRAREITGELFF
>TRBV19
CASSIIPHFRDRDGYTF
>TRBV13
CASSLGLAGGYEQYF
>TRBV5-1
CASSLGLAFYEQYF
>TRBV6-4
CASSTNSQETQYF
>TRBV7-2
CASNTLGAGTDTQYF
>TRBV19
CASSWGPGTPRGQYF
>TRBV7-2
CATRRTLGIVEELFF
>TRBV30
CAWSDLRTGELFF
>TRBV7-2
CASSLTQYNEQFF
>TRBV19
CASSTRDRREKLFF
>TRBV5-4
CASSTGTGDVETQYF
>TRBV18
CASSLQGPPYYEQYF
>TRBV6-5
CASSSRGQGHYGYTF
>TRBV5-8
CASSQLQGASYNEQFF
>TRBV6-6
CASSPQWRQTYEQYF
>TRBV2
CASRVQMNTEAFF
>TRBV9
CASSVDTGGGNSPLHF
>TRBV27
CASSFKREPTDTQYF
>TRBV5-5
CASSLVPTPNTGELFF
>TRBV7-3
CASSLGLAGADTQYF
>TRBV5-6
CASSLWGQGWYEQYF
>TRBV11-3
CASSLRIAVYEQYF
>TRBV27
CASSSIGQGARTFF
>TRBV4-2
CASSQAPTGTAYEQYF
>TRBV7-8
CASSLDSTTYEQYF
>TRBV6-1
CASSEFGTGVRYTF
>TRBV5-1
CASSPSGTPSYNEQFF
>TRBV19
CASSIVTSGVGDTQYF
>TRBV5-1
CASSSSGQGRTDTQYF
>TRBV2
CASKNHIQGTQYF
>TRBV6-1
CASSEVRGTTGGYTF